One and the same sample provided the 11 T cell receptor beta chains below, sequenced in a study of beta chain features in type 1 diabetes. Regarding the study as a whole: Type 1 diabetes patients had TCRB CDR3s that were shorter (moderately but significantly so) in all four CD4+ subsets.

The authors reverse transcribed all of the isolated RNA, so sequencing captured expressed TCRB transcripts. Generated by immunoSEQ multiplex PCR, the TCRdb table keeps only in-frame clones and is missing some. The data contain under 350,000 clones, roughly 25% of them singletons. Their antigen targets remain unknown. Sequenced: naive CD4+ T cells from blood. The receptors shown here come from a woman aged 25-40 years with type 1 diabetes.

V usage is TRBV4-1 and J usage is TRBJ2-3, with 9 bases aligning to TRBD1. The CDR3 totals 17 residues. Per germline, CDR1 MGHRA and CDR2 YSYEKL. V shed 2 bases, J shed 4 bases, and the junction held 10 bases outside the gene matches. This CDR3 reads CASSQITGTGKSDTQYF. The CDR3 DNA sequence: TGCGCCAGCAGCCAAATCACCGGGACAGGGAAGTCAGATACGCAGTATTTT.

The chain recombines TRBV7-2 with TRBJ2-1; TRBD2 agrees at 12 bases. V was clipped by 5 bases and J by 4 bases; unmatched bases: 3. CDR1 SGHTA and CDR2 FQGNSA come from the germline V gene. The CDR3 covers 15 residues. This CDR3 reads CASSITSGGYNEQFF. CDR3 nucleotides: TGTGCCAGCAGCATCACTAGCGGGGGGTACAATGAGCAGTTCTTC.

This clone was observed a few times. The chain is built from TRBV5-1 and TRBJ2-1; 9 nucleotides align to TRBD1. The CDR3 runs 15 residues. V shed 0 bases, J shed 5 bases, and the junction held 3 bases outside the gene matches. CDR1 and CDR2 (germline): SGHRS, YFSETQ. CDR3 in amino acids: CASSLGTGDNNEQFF. As DNA, the CDR3 is TGCGCCAGCAGCTTGGGGACAGGGGATAACAATGAGCAGTTCTTC.

V is TRBV30 and J is TRBJ1-2, with 7 bases aligning to TRBD1. The V and J ends lost 0 bases and 8 bases, in that order; junction bases with no gene match: 6. The CDR3 is made up of 13 amino acids. Germline CDR1 is GTSNPN and CDR2 is SVGIG (reference sequence). The CDR3: CAWSVWTGGGYTF. The CDR3 nucleotides read TGTGCCTGGAGTGTATGGACAGGCGGAGGCTACACCTTC.

This clone was seen only a few times. V usage is TRBV5-6 and J usage is TRBJ1-2; 7 bases align to TRBD1. The V segment lost 4 bases and the J segment 4 bases; nucleotides outside the gene matches: 7. The length of the CDR3 is 14 residues. Per germline, CDR1 SGHDT and CDR2 YYEEEE. The CDR3 protein is CASSKDRSFYGYTF. DNA for the CDR3: TGTGCCAGCAGCAAGGACAGGTCTTTCTATGGCTACACCTTC. Supplemented by reference TRBV5-6 and TRBJ1-2, the full variable domain reads DAGVTQSPTHLIKTRGQQVTLRCSPKSGHDTVSWYQQALGQGPQFIFQYYEEEERQRGNFPDRFSGHQFPNYSSELNVNALLLGDSALYLCASSKDRSFYGYTFGSGTRLTVV.

This clone was seen just once. This sequence joins TRBV16 and TRBJ1-4; 9 bases line up with TRBD1. Looked up from germline, CDR1 is KGHSY and CDR2 is FQNENV. V trimming: 3 bases; J trimming: 0 bases; junction bases outside the gene matches: 2. This CDR3 region has 16 residues. The CDR3 sequence is CASSQGTGTTNEKLFF. DNA of the CDR3: TGTGCCAGCAGCCAGGGGACAGGGACAACTAATGAAAAACTGTTTTTT.

A few counts support this clone. The rearrangement joins TRBV15 to TRBJ1-4, with D hard to call. There are 13 residues in the CDR3. CDR1 and CDR2 (germline): LNHNV, YYDKDF (reference sequence). V was cut by 0 bases and J by 16 bases, with 15 bases left in between. CDR3 residues: CATSRDIASQGFF. In nucleotides, the CDR3 is TGTGCCACCAGCAGAGATATAGCGAGTCAAGGGTTTTTT.

This chain connects TRBV30 to TRBJ2-1; 7 nucleotides agree with TRBD1. The germline gives CDR1 GTSNPN, CDR2 SVGIG (reference sequence). The CDR3 spans 15 residues. V lost 4 bases, J lost 3 bases, and 9 bases stayed unmatched. In DNA form, the CDR3 reads TGTGCCTGGACTCAGGGGGTTATCAGCTACAATGAGCAGTTCTTC. This encodes CAWTQGVISYNEQFF.

This rearrangement joins TRBV25-1 to TRBJ2-4; 10 bases are shared with TRBD1. The CDR3 has 17 amino acids. The germline gives CDR1 MGHDK, CDR2 SYGVNS. The ends lost 4 bases at V and 2 bases at J; junction bases unmatched: 8. Written as DNA, the CDR3 is TGTGCCAGCAGTGTACCGGGACAGGGGACGACCAAAAACATTCAGTACTTC. It translates to CASSVPGQGTTKNIQYF.

The genes are TRBV20-1 and TRBJ1-1; a weak D match, TRBD1 (5 bases). CDR1 DFQATT and CDR2 SNEGSKA come from the germline V gene (reference sequence). This CDR3 contains 11 residues. With 4 bases removed from V and 13 bases from J, the gap between germline ends came to 16 bases. Here the CDR3 reads CSATGPSRLFF. In DNA form, the CDR3 reads TGCAGTGCTACAGGGCCCAGCAGGCTTTTCTTT.

The sample holds a few counts of this clone. The chain links TRBV18 to TRBJ2-1, with TRBD2 matching over 14 bases. V lost 5 bases and J lost 6; bases outside the gene matches: 6. CDR1 and CDR2 from the germline V gene are KGHSH and LQKENI. CDR3 length: 16 amino acids. CDR3 residues: CASSSSTSGRANEQFF. Here the CDR3 DNA reads TGTGCCAGCTCATCTTCGACTAGCGGGAGGGCCAATGAGCAGTTCTTC.